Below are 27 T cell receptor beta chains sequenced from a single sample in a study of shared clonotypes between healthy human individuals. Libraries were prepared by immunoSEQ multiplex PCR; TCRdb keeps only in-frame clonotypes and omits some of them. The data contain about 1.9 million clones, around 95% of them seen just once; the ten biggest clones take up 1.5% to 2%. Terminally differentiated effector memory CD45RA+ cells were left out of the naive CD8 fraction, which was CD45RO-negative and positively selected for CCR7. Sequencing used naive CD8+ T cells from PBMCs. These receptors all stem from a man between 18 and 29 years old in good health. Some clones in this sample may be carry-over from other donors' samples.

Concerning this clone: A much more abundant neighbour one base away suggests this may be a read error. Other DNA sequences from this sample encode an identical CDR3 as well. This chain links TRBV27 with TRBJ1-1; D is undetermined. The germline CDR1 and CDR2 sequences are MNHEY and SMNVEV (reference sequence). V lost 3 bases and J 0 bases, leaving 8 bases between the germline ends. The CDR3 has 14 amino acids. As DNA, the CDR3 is TGTGCCAGCAGTTTCGGCGGAATGAACACTGAAGCTTTCTTT. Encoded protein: CASSFGGMNTEAFF.

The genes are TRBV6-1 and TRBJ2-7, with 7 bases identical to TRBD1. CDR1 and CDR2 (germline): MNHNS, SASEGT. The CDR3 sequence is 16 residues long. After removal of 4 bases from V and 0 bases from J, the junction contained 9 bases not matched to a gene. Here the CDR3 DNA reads TGTGCCAGCAGTGCCCGAACTCGGGACAGCTCCTACGAGCAGTACTTC. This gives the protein CASSARTRDSSYEQYF.

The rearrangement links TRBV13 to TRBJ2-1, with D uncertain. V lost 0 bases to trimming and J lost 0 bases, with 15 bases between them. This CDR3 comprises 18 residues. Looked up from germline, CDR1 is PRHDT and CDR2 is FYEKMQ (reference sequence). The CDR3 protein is CASSLGGQRLSSYNEQFF. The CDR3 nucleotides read TGTGCCAGCAGCTTAGGCGGGCAGCGTTTAAGCTCCTACAATGAGCAGTTCTTC.

CDR3 DNA: TGCGCCAGTTGGGGACTAGCGGGAGGATCGGATGAGCAGTTCTTC. Its protein is CASWGLAGGSDEQFF. The chain carries TRBV5-1 and TRBJ2-1; 15 bases are shared with TRBD2. This CDR3 region has 15 residues. V was pared by 8 bases and J by 8 bases, with 8 bases of the junction left unmatched. From germline, CDR1 is SGHRS and CDR2 YFSETQ.

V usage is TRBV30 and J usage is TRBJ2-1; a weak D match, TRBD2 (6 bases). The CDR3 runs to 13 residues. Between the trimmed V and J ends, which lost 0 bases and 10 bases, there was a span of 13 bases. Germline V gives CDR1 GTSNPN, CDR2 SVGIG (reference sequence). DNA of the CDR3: TGTGCCTGGAGTGTGTCCGTAACTAGCGAGCAGTTCTTC. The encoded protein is CAWSVSVTSEQFF.

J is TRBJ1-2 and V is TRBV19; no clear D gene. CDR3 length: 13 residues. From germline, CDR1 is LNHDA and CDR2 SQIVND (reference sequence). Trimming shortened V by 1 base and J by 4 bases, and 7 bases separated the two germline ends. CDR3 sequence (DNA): TGTGCCAGTAGTATAGGGCCGGTCTATGGCTACACCTTC. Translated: CASSIGPVYGYTF.

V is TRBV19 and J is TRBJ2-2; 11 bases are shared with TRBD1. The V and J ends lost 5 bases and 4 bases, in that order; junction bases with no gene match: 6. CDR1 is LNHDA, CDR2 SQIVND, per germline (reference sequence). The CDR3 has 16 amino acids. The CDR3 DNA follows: TGTGCCAGTAGTTTCCCCGGGACAGGGGGCACCGGGGAGCTGTTTTTT. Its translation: CASSFPGTGGTGELFF.

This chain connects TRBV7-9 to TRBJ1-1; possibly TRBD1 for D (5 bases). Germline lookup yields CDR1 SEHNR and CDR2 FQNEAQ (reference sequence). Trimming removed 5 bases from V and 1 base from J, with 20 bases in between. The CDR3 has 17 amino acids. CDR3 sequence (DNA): TGTGCCAGCAGCCCGAACGCCCTAGGGGCTAGGAACACTGAAGCTTTCTTT. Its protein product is CASSPNALGARNTEAFF.

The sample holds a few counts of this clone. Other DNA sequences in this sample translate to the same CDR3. In DNA form, the CDR3 reads TGCAGCGTGAGACAGGGGAACACTGAAGCTTTCTTT. Protein product: CSVRQGNTEAFF. This chain joins TRBV29-1 and TRBJ1-1, with 7 bases aligning to TRBD1. The CDR3 consists of 12 residues. CDR1 and CDR2 from the germline V gene are SQVTM and ANQGSEA. The junction had 2 bases not matched to a gene; V was cut back by 6 bases and J by 1 base.

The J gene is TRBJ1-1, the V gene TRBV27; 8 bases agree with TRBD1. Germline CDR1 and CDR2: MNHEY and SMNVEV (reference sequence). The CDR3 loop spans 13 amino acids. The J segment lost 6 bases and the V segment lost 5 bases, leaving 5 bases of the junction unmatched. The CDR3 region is CASSQDRGAEAFF. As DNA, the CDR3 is TGTGCCAGCAGTCAAGACAGGGGCGCTGAAGCTTTCTTT.

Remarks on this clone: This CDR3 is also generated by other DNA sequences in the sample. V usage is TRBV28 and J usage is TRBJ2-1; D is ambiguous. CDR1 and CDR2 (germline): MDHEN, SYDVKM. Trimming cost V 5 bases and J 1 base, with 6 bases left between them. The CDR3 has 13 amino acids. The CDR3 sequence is CASSPASYNEQFF. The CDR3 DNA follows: TGTGCCAGCAGTCCTGCTTCCTACAATGAGCAGTTCTTC. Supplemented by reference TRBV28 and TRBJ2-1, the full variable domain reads DVKVTQSSRYLVKRTGEKVFLECVQDMDHENMFWYRQDPGLGLRLIYFSYDVKMKEKGDIPEGYSVSREKKERFSLILESASTNQTSMYLCASSPASYNEQFFGPGTRLTVL.

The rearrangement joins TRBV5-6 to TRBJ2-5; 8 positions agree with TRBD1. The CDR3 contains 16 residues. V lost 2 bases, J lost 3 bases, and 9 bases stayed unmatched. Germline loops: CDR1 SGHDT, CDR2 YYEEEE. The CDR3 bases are TGTGCCAGCAGCTTAAGAGGACAGGGAGTCAAAGAGACCCAGTACTTC. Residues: CASSLRGQGVKETQYF. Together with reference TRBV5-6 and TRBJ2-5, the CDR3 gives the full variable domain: DAGVTQSPTHLIKTRGQQVTLRCSPKSGHDTVSWYQQALGQGPQFIFQYYEEEERQRGNFPDRFSGHQFPNYSSELNVNALLLGDSALYLCASSLRGQGVKETQYFGPGTRLLVL.

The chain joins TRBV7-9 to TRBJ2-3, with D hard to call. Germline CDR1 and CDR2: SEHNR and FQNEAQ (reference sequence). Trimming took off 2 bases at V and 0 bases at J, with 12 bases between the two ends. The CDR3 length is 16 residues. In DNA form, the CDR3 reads TGTGCCAGCAGCTTATCCCTTTGGGGTAGCACAGATACGCAGTATTTT. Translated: CASSLSLWGSTDTQYF. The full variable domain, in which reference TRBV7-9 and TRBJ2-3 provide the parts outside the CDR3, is DTGVSQNPRHKITKRGQNVTFRCDPISEHNRLYWYRQTLGQGPEFLTYFQNEAQLEKSRLLSDRFSAERPKGSFSTLEIQRTEQGDSAMYLCASSLSLWGSTDTQYFGPGTRLTVL.

The CDR3: CATSGKSVFDEKLFF. CDR3 DNA sequence: TGTGCCACCAGCGGAAAATCAGTCTTCGATGAAAAACTGTTTTTT. The chain joins TRBV15 to TRBJ1-4; D remains unclear. Deletions cut 5 bases from V and 6 bases from J, with 16 bases between. The germline gives CDR1 LNHNV, CDR2 YYDKDF (reference sequence). The CDR3 is 15 residues long.

CDR3 region: CASRGQRDYGYTF. CDR3 DNA: TGTGCCAGCCGGGGGCAGAGGGACTATGGCTACACCTTC. This chain connects TRBV5-6 to TRBJ1-2; tentatively, D is TRBD1 (6 bases). This CDR3 is built from 13 residues. Looked up from germline, CDR1 is SGHDT and CDR2 is YYEEEE. Trimming stripped 7 bases from V and 3 bases from J, with 13 bases between.

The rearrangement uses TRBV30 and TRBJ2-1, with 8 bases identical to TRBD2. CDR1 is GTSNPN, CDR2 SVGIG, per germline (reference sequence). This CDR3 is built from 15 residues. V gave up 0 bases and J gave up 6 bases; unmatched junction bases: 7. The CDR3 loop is CAWSVGAGVANEQFF. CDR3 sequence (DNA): TGTGCCTGGAGTGTAGGAGCGGGAGTTGCCAATGAGCAGTTCTTC.

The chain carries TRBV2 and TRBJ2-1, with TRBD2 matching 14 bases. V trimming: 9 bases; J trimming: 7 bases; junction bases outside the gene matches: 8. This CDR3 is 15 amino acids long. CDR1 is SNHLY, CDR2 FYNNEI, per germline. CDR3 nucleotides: TGTGCCAGTGCCTACGGGACTAGCGGGAGTAATGAGCAGTTCTTC. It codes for CASAYGTSGSNEQFF.

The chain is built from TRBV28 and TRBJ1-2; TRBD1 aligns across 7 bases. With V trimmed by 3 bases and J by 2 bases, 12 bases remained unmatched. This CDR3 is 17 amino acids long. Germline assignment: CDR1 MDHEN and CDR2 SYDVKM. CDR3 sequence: CASSFPPDRAMNYGYTF. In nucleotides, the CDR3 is TGTGCCAGCAGTTTCCCCCCCGACAGGGCTATGAACTATGGCTACACCTTC.

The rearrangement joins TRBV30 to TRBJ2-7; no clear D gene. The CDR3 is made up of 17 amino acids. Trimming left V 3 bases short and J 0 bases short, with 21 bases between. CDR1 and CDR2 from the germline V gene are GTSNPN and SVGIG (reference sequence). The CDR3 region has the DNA TGTGCCTGGAGCGCCAGTGTTCCCCTATTGAGCTCCTACGAGCAGTACTTC. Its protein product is CAWSASVPLLSSYEQYF.

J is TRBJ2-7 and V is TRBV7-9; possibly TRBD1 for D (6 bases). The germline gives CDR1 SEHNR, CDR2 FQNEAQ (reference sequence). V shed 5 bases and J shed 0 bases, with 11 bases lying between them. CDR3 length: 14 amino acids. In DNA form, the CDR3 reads TGTGCCAGCAGCGCCCGGGACAACTCCTACGAGCAGTACTTC. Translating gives CASSARDNSYEQYF. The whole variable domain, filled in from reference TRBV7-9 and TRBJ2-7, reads DTGVSQNPRHKITKRGQNVTFRCDPISEHNRLYWYRQTLGQGPEFLTYFQNEAQLEKSRLLSDRFSAERPKGSFSTLEIQRTEQGDSAMYLCASSARDNSYEQYFGPGTRLTVT.

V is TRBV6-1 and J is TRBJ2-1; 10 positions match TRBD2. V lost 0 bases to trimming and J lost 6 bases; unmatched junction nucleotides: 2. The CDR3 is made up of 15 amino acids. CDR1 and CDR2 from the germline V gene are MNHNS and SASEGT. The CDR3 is CASSEAAGGANEQFF. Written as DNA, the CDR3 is TGTGCCAGCAGTGAAGCAGCGGGAGGGGCCAATGAGCAGTTCTTC.

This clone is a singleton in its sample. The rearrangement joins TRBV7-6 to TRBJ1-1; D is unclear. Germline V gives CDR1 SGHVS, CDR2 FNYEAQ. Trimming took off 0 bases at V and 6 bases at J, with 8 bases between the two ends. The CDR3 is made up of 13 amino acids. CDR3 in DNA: TGTGCCAGCAGCTTAGCAACTTACTCTGAAGCTTTCTTT. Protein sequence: CASSLATYSEAFF.

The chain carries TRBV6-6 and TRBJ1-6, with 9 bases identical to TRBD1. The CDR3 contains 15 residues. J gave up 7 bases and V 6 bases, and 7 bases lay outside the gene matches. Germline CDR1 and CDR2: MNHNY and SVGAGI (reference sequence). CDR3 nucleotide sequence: TGTGCCAGCAGACTACAGGGGGCCTCAAATTCACCCCTCCACTTT. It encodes CASRLQGASNSPLHF.

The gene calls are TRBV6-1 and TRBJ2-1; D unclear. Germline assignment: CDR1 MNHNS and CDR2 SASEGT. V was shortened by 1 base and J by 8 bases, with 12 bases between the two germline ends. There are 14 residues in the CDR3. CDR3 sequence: CASSEGASLDEQFF. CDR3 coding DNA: TGTGCCAGCAGTGAAGGTGCTAGTTTAGATGAGCAGTTCTTC.

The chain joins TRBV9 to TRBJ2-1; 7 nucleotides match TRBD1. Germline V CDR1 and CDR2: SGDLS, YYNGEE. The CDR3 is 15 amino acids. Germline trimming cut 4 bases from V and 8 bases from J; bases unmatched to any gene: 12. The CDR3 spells CASSIQGPGSDEQFF. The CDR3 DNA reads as TGTGCCAGCAGCATACAGGGGCCAGGAAGTGATGAGCAGTTCTTC. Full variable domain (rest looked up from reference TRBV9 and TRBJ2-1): DSGVTQTPKHLITATGQRVTLRCSPRSGDLSVYWYQQSLDQGLQFLIQYYNGEERAKGNILERFSAQQFPDLHSELNLSSLELGDSALYFCASSIQGPGSDEQFFGPGTRLTVL.

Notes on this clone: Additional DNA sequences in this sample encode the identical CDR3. CDR3 DNA sequence: TGTGCCAGCAAAGGAGCTGAGCTAGCGGGCCTCGGGACCGGGGAGCTGTTTTTT. This translates into CASKGAELAGLGTGELFF. V gene TRBV27 combines with J gene TRBJ2-2, with TRBD2 matching 8 bases. Germline assignment: CDR1 MNHEY and CDR2 SMNVEV (reference sequence). This CDR3 contains 18 residues. With V trimmed by 7 bases and J by 5 bases, 18 bases remained unmatched.

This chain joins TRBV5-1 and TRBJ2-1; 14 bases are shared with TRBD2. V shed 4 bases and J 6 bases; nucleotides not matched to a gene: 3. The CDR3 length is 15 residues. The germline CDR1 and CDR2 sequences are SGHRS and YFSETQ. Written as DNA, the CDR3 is TGCGCCAGCAGCGGCGGGACTAGCGGGGGCAATGAGCAGTTCTTC. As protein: CASSGGTSGGNEQFF.